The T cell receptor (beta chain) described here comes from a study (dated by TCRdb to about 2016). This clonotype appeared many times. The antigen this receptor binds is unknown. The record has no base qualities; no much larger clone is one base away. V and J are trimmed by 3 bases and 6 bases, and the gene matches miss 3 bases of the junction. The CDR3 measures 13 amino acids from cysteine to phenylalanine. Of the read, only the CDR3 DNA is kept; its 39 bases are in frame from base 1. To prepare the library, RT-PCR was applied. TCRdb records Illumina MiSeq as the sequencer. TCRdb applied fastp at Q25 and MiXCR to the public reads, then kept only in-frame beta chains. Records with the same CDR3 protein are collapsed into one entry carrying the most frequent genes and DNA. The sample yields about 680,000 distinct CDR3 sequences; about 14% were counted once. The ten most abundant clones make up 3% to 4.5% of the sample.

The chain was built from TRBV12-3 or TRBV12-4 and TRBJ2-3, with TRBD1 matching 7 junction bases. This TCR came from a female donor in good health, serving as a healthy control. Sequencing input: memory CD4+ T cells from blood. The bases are TGTGCCAGCAGTTTGGGGACAGAGGATACGCAGTATTTT. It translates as CASSLGTEDTQYF.